The TCR beta chain described here comes from a study of somatic mutations in cytotoxic T cells in rheumatoid arthritis. Only in-frame clones appear in the TCRdb table, and some are missing; sequencing was by immunoSEQ multiplex PCR. Of more than 5,500 clones listed, 74% are singletons. This CDR3 is 15 amino acids long. The chain carries TRBV1 and TRBJ2-5. TRBV1 is noted as a pseudogene. The clonotype comes from an adult with rheumatoid arthritis. Material for sequencing was CD8+ T cells sorted from blood. This chain's CDR3 is CTSSQGWGSRETQYF. CDR3 bases: TGCACCAGCAGCCAAGGTTGGGGGTCTAGAGAGACCCAGTACTTC.